This TCR beta chain stems from a study of T cell responses to AZD1222 COVID-19 vaccine. General study points: Donors were chiefly white British, with a greater number of females, and clonal diversity was perhaps underestimated. Dominant at 160-218 and 743-854, vaccine-associated CD4 TCRs also spanned spike.

Points on this clone: Its antigen is not known.

TCRdb keeps only in-frame clones here, not all; method: immunoSEQ multiplex PCR. The sample shows roughly 120,000 clones, 85% to 90% of them seen only once. This CDR3 is built from 14 residues. The germline V gene has CDR1 SEHNR and CDR2 FQNEAQ (reference sequence). V lost 8 bases to trimming and J lost 4 bases, with 18 bases between them. The gene calls are TRBV7-9 and TRBJ2-7; no clear D gene. This material consisted of peripheral blood, taken on day 0 of AZD1222 vaccination. This TCR was recovered from an adult in good health. As DNA, the CDR3 is TGTGCCAGCGCAAAGACCCCCTCAGTATACGAGCAGTACTTC. This encodes CASAKTPSVYEQYF.